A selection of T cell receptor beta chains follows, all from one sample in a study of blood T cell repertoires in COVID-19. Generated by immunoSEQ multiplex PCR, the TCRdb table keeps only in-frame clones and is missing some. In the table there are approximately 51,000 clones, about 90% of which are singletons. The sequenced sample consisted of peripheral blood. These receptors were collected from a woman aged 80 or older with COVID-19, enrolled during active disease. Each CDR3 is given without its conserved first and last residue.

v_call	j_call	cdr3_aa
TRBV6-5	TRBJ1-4	ASSYPEGAFNEKLF
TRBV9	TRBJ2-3	ASSETSPTSTDTQY
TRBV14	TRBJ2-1	ASSPFYNEQF
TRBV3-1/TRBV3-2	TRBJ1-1	ASSQGGGRL
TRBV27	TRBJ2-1	ASRPDRGVYNEQF
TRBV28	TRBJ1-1	ASSLFPAEAF
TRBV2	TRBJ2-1	ASRRREVESNEQF
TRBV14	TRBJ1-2	ASSPRGLPNYGYT
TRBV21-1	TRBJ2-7	ASSKVQGWEQY
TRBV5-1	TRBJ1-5	ASSLGPEDNQPQH
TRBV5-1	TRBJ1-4	ASSLAEGAGIGKLF
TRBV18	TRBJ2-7	ASSQDRGRNRREQY
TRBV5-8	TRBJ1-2	ASSLDRGFYGYT
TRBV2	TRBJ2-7	ASKGGGQGFEQY
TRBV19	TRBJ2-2	ASSGAAINTGELF